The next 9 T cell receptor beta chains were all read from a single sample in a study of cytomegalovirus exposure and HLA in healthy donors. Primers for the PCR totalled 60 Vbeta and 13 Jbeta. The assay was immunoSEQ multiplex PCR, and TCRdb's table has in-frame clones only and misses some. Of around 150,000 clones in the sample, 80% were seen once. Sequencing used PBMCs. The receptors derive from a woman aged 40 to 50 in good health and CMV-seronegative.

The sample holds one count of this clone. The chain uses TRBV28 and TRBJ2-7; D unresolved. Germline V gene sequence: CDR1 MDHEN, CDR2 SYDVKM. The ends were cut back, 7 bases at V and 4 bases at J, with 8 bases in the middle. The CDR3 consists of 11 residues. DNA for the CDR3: TGTGCCAGCACCTCTTCTTACGAGCAGTACTTC. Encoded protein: CASTSSYEQYF.

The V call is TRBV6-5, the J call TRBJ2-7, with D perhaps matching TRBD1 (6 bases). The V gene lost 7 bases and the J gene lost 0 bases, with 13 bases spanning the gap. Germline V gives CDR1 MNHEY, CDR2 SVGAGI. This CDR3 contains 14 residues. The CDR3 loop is CASTNPGASYEQYF. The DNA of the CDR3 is TGTGCCAGCACCAACCCAGGGGCCTCCTACGAGCAGTACTTC.

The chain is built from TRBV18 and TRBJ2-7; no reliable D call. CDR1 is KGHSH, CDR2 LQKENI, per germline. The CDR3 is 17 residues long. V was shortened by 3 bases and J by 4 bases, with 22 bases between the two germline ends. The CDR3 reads CASSPLPSITPLYEQYF. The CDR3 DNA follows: TGTGCCAGCTCACCGCTACCCTCGATAACCCCCCTATACGAGCAGTACTTC.

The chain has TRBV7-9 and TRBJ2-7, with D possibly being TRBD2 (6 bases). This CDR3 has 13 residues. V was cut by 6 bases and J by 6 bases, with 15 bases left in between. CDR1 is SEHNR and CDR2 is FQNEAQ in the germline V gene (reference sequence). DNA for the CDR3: TGTGCCAGCAGATCGGGGGTGGGTCCCGAGCAGTACTTC. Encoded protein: CASRSGVGPEQYF.

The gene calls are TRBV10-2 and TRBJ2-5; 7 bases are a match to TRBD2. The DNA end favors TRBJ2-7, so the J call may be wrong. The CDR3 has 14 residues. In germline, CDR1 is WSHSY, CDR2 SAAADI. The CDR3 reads CASSVVAGDGEQYF. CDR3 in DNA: TGCGCCAGCAGTGTTGTGGCGGGAGATGGCGAGCAGTACTTC.

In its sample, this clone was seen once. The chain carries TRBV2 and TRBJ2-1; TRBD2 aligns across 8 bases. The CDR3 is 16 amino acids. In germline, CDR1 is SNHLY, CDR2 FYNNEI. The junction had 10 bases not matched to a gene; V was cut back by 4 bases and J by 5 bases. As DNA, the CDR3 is TGTGCCAGCAGTGGTACACTAGCGGATGTAAACAATGAGCAGTTCTTC. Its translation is CASSGTLADVNNEQFF.

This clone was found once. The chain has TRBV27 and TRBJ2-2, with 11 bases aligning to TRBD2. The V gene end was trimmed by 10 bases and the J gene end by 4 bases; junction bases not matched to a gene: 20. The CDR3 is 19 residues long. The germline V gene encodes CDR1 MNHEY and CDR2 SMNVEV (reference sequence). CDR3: CATPLGELAGEVGTGELFF. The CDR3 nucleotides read TGTGCCACACCCTTGGGGGAACTAGCGGGAGAGGTGGGCACCGGGGAGCTGTTTTTT.

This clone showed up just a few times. The CDR3 reads CASSLQGNTQYF. DNA of the CDR3: TGTGCCAGCAGTTTACAGGGGAATACGCAGTATTTT. The chain links TRBV6-6 to TRBJ2-3; 7 bases are shared with TRBD1. The junction had 2 bases not matched to a gene; V was cut back by 4 bases and J by 7 bases. Germline V lookup: CDR1 MNHNY, CDR2 SVGAGI (reference sequence). The CDR3 has 12 residues.

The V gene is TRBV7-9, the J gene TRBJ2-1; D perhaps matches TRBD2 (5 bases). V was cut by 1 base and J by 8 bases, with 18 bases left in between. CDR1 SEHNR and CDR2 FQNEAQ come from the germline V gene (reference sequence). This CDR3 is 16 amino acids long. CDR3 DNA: TGTGCCAGCAGCTTAGGGGCCTCTGTGCCCGGGGATGAGCAGTTCTTC. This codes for CASSLGASVPGDEQFF.